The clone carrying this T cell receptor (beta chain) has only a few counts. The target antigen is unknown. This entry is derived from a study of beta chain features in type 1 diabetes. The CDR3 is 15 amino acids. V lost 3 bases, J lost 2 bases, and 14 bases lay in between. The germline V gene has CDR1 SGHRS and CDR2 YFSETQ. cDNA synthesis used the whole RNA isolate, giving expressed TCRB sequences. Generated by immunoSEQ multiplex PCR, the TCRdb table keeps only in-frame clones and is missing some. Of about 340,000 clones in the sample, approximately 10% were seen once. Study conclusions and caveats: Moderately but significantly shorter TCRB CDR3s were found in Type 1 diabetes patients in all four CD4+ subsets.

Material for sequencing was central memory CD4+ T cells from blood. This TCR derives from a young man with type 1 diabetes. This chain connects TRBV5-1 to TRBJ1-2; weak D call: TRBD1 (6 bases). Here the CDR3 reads CASSSVGQTNYGYTF. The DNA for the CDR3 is TGCGCCAGCAGCTCGGTCGGACAGACCAACTATGGCTACACCTTC.